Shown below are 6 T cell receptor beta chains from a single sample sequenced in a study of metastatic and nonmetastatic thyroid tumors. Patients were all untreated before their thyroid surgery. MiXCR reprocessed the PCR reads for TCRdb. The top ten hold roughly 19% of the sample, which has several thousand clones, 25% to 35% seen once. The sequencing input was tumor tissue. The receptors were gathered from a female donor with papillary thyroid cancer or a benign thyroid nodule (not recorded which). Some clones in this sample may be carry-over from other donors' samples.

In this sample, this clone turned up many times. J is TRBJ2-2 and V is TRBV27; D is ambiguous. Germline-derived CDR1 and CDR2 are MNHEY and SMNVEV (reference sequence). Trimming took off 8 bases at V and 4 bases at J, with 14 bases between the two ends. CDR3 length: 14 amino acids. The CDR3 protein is CASYGRISTGELFF. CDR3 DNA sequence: TGTGCCAGCTACGGCAGGATAAGCACCGGGGAGCTGTTTTTT.

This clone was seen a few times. In DNA, the CDR3 is TGTGCCAGTAGTATAGTGACTAGCGGCACAGATACGCAGTATTTT. Protein sequence: CASSIVTSGTDTQYF. This chain joins TRBV19 and TRBJ2-3; 8 bases agree with TRBD2. V was clipped by 1 base and J by 1 base; unmatched bases: 1. This CDR3 is built from 15 residues. Germline V gene sequence: CDR1 LNHDA, CDR2 SQIVND (reference sequence).

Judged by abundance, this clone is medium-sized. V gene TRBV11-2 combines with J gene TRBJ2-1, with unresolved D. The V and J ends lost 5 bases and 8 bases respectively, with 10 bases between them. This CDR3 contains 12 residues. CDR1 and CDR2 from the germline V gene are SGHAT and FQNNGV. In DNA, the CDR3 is TGTGCCAGCAGCACATCTCTCGATGAGCAGTTCTTC. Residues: CASSTSLDEQFF.

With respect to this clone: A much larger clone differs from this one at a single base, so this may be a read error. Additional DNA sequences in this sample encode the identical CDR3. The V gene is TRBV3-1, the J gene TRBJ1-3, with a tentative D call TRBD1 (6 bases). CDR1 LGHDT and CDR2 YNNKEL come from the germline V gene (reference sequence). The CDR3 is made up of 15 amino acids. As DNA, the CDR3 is TGTGCCAGCAGCCGGGACACGCACTCTGGGAACACCATATATTTT. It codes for CASSRDTHSGNTIYF.

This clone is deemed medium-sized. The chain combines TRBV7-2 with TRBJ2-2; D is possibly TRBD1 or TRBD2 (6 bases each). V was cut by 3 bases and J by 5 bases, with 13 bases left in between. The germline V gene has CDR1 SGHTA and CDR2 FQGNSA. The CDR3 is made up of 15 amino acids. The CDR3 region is CASSLGGKSTGELFF. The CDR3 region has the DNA TGTGCCAGCAGCTTGGGGGGCAAGAGTACCGGGGAGCTGTTTTTT.

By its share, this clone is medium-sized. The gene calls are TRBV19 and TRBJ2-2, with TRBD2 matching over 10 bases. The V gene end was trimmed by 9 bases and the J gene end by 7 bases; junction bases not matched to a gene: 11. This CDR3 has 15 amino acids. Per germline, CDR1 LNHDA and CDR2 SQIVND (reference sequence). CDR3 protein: CASLRLAGPYGELFF. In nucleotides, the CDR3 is TGTGCCAGCCTGCGACTAGCGGGTCCGTACGGGGAGCTGTTTTTT.